This T cell receptor (beta chain) was sequenced in a study of blood T cell repertoires in COVID-19. Study as a whole: COVID-19 samples, acute and convalescent, were from the United States, Italy and Spain. PBMCs, B-cell-depleted T cells, or T cells provided the cDNA or gDNA that made up the material.

This clone was seen more than once but under ten times. Original analysis: Estimation of nucleated cell counts relied on the amplification of reference gene primers. Clones were sequenced by immunoSEQ multiplex PCR, and TCRdb holds only the in-frame ones, with some missing. The DNA gave D and trimming, while V, J and clone size come from that table. The sample records around 340,000 clones, 65% to 85% being singletons. Between the trimmed V and J ends, which lost 4 bases and 6 bases, there was a span of 3 bases. The CDR3 runs to 10 residues. Germline CDR1 reads MNHNY; CDR2 reads SVGAGI (reference sequence).

Sample: peripheral blood. V usage is TRBV6-6 and J usage is TRBJ1-2; D unresolved. The TCR comes from a man under 40 with active or convalescent COVID-19. CDR3 in DNA: TGTGCCAGCAGTTCGGATGGCTACACCTTC. Translation gives CASSSDGYTF.